This T cell receptor beta chain appears in the sequencing data of a study of memory CD4+ T cells and cytomegalovirus serostatus (dated by TCRdb to between 2018 and 2021). Regarding the research as a whole: A total of roughly 35 healthy Belgian adults, of whom 9 were CMV seropositive and roughly 24 were CMV seronegative, were included in the cohort. To replicate a published TCR-based CMV serostatus classifier, the researchers sequenced the CD4+ memory TCRbeta repertoires of a Belgian cohort whose cytomegalovirus serostatus was known. Overall results and qualifications from the work: The results were interpreted as suggesting that the CMV-associated TCR signature is mostly present in the CD4+ memory repertoire. Only CD4+CD45RO+ memory cells were sequenced, in contrast to the original study, in which naive and memory CD4+ and CD8+ populations were covered. CMV serostatus prediction reached a median bootstrapped AUC of 0.95 with the original framework and 0.75 to 0.92 with a US-trained random forest. Among the 150 to 200 previously reported CMV-associated TCRbeta sequences, some 67 showed up in the CD4+ memory repertoires, with each one found in between one and five individuals. The original-framework classifier achieved a median bootstrapped AUC of roughly 0.95 with a 95% CI of 0.76-1.00 on the Belgian cohort.

Counted from cysteine to phenylalanine, this CDR3 has 14 amino acids. The CDR3 DNA has 42 bases and is translated from base 1. V drops 2 bases and J drops 9 bases, leaving 11 bases in between. From the germline V gene, CDR1 is KGHSH and CDR2 is LQKENI. This clone was seen only a few times. Which antigen it targets is not known. Base qualities were left out, and no much larger clone turns up one base away. Single viable CD3+CD4+CD8-CD45RO+ cells were sorted as memory CD4+ T cells on a FACSAria II. To determine CMV serostatus, a Roche Elecsys assay was used that detects serum IgG against CMV pp150, pp28, p38 and p52. Following thawing, total CD4+ T cells were enriched through positive selection using CD4 magnetic microbeads. The samples came from a different study that was designed specifically to examine the CD4+ T cell memory repertoire. Peripheral blood mononuclear cells were isolated and cryopreserved according to standard operating procedures, and serum was stored at -80 degrees C. The staining used CD3-PerCP (BW264/56), CD4-APC (RPA-T4), CD45RO-PE (UCHT1) and CD8-Pacific Orange (3B5) antibodies, and Sytox blue was used to exclude non-viable cells.

The Quick-DNA Microprep Kit was used to extract genomic DNA from the sorted cells. Amplification of TCRbeta DNA was done with the immunoSEQ hsTCRbeta kit, following the protocol from the manufacturer. An Illumina MiSeq instrument was used to sequence the TCRbeta libraries. In the paper's pipeline: After out-of-frame sequences were removed, millions of distinct TCRbeta sequences remained, averaging about 67,000 per individual. Each individual was scored using the number of approximately 160 previously reported CMV-associated TCRbeta sequences that the individual carried and the total number of productive distinct TCRbeta sequences. A beta-binomial model was reimplemented in Python, and scikit-learn random forests with default parameters were trained on data from the US cohort. Classifier performance on the Belgian cohort was reported as the median AUC with percentile confidence intervals calculated over 10,000 bootstrap iterations. TCRdb mirrors the immuneACCESS table, restricted to in-frame sequences. Some clones are absent from its copies; in checked studies, under half trace to an unresolved V gene, and the reason for the others is unknown. V, J and clone size derive from that table, while D and trimming were established from the DNA sequence. In this sample the table shows 50,000 or so clones, 65% to 80% of which occur a single time. Roughly 1.4% of the sample comes from the top ten.

Sequencing was done on a sample of memory CD4+ T cells from blood. This receptor was identified in an adult in good health and CMV-seropositive. The sequence is built from TRBV18 and TRBJ1-6; D gene: possibly TRBD1, on 5 matching bases. Here the CDR3 is given as CASSPARDSSPLHF. Here is the DNA: TGTGCCAGCTCACCAGCCAGGGATAGTTCACCCCTCCACTTT.